This TCR beta chain was profiled in a study of shared clonotypes between healthy human individuals. At the level of the study: CD8 memory received one plate per donor, CD8 naive two, CD4 memory three and CD4 naive three. Study-wide findings and caveats: The study's rarefaction showed incomplete sorted-subset sequencing despite large depth.

A word on this clone: Its specificity is not known.

Terminally differentiated effector memory CD45RA+ cells were excluded by CCR7 positive selection of CD45RO-negative cells. Free of recent acute infections or vaccinations, the donors were healthy HIV-negative adults. The study ran the assay at deep level. Here immunoSEQ multiplex PCR was the method, and the copy in TCRdb shows in-frame clones only, minus some. Found here are 800,000 to 950,000 clones, approximately 97% of them singletons; the top ten hold less than 0.25%. Per the germline V gene, CDR1 is ENHRY and CDR2 is SYGVKD. V lost 0 bases and J lost 4, with 15 bases in between. This CDR3 region has 16 residues.

The V and J genes are TRBV10-3 and TRBJ1-1; D uncertain. Sequencing used naive CD8+ T cells sorted from blood. The clonotype originates from a man aged 25-40 years in good health. For the CDR3, the DNA is TGTGCCATCAGTGAGTCTGAGGGAGCCCCGAGCACTGAAGCTTTCTTT. Translated: CAISESEGAPSTEAFF.